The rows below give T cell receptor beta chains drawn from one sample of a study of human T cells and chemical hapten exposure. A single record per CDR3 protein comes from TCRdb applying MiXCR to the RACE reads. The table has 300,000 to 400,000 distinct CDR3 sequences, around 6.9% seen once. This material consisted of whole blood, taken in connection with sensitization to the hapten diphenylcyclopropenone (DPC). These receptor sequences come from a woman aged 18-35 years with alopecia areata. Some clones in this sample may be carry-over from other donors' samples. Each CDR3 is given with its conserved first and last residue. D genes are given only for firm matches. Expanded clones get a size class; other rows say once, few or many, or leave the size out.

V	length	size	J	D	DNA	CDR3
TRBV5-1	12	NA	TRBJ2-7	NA	TGCGCCAGCAGCGCCCAGGGGGGTGAGCAGTACTTC	CASSAQGGEQYF
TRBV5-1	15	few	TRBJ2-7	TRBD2	TGCGCCAGCAGCTTCTTTTCTAGCGGGGGCGACGAGCAGTACTTC	CASSFFSSGGDEQYF
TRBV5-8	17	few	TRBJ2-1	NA	TGTGCCAGCAGCTTGCTTCGAAGGAACCTGGGATACAATGAGCAGTTCTTC	CASSLLRRNLGYNEQFF
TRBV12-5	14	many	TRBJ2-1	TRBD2	TGTGCTAGTGGTTGGCTTAGCGGGGAGGATGAGCAGTTCTTC	CASGWLSGEDEQFF
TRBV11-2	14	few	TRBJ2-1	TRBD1	TGTGCCAGCAGCTTAGGGAGACAGGGGTATGAGCAGTTCTTC	CASSLGRQGYEQFF
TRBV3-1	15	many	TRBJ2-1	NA	TGTGCCAGCAGCCCAGAAGCTTTTCTAGCTAATGAGCAGTTCTTC	CASSPEAFLANEQFF
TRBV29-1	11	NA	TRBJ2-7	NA	TGCAGCGTTGCGGAGGGCCACGAGCAGTACTTC	CSVAEGHEQYF
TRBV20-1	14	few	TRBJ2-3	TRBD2	TGCAGTGCTAGAGTTAGCGGGGGGGAAGGTACGCAGTATTTT	CSARVSGGEGTQYF
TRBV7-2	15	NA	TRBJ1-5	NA	TGTGCCAGCAGCTTATCTGGGCAGCTCAATCAGCCCCAGCATTTT	CASSLSGQLNQPQHF
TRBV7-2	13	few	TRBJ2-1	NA	TGTGCCAGCAGCCTTAGCTACTACAATGAGCAGTTCTTC	CASSLSYYNEQFF
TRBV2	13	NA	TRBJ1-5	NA	TGTGCCAGCACCTATATCCCAGGTCAGCCCCAGCATTTT	CASTYIPGQPQHF
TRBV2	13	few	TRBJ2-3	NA	TGTGCCAGCGAGGGGGGAGGGCCAGATACGCAGTATTTT	CASEGGGPDTQYF
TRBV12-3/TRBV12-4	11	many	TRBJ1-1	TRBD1	TGTGCCAGCAGCACAACAGGGGCGGCTTTCTTT	CASSTTGAAFF
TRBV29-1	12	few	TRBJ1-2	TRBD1	TGCAGCGTTGAAGGAGGGGGCGGTGGCTACACCTTC	CSVEGGGGGYTF
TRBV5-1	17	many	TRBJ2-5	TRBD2	TGCGCCAGCAGCTTGCAATTACTAGCGGGGGCCGCGGAGACCCAGTACTTC	CASSLQLLAGAAETQYF
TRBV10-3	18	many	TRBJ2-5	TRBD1	TGTGCCATCAGAGCGGGGACAGGGGGCTCTAGGAACCAAGAGACCCAGTACTTC	CAIRAGTGGSRNQETQYF
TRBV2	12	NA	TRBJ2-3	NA	TGTGCCAGCAGTGAATTCTGGGATACGCAGTATTTT	CASSEFWDTQYF
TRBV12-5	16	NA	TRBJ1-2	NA	TGTGCTAGTGGTTTGGAATCGGACAGCCCTAACTATGGCTACACCTTC	CASGLESDSPNYGYTF
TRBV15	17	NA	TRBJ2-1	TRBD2	TGTGCCACCAGCAGAGCGGGTAGCGGGGGGGCCAAAGATGAGCAGTTCTTC	CATSRAGSGGAKDEQFF
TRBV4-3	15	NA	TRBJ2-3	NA	TGCGCCAGCAGCCAAGGACAGCGAAGCACAGATACGCAGTATTTT	CASSQGQRSTDTQYF
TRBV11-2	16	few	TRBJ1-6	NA	TGTGCCAGCAGCTTAGATCAGGAGGGTACGGGGTCACCCCTCCACTTT	CASSLDQEGTGSPLHF
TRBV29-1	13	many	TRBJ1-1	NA	TGCAGCGTTGCCCCCCAGGGGCACACTGAAGCTTTCTTT	CSVAPQGHTEAFF
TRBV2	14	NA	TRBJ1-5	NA	TGTGCCAGCACCTTCGACAGGAGCAATCAGCCCCAGCATTTT	CASTFDRSNQPQHF
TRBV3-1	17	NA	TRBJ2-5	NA	TGTGCCAGCAGCCCGTTAAAAGGGACCGGGCGAGGAGAGACCCAGTACTTC	CASSPLKGTGRGETQYF
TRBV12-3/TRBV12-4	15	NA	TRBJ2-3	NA	TGTGCCAGCGGTCCCCCCGGGTCCGTCGCAGATACGCAGTATTTT	CASGPPGSVADTQYF
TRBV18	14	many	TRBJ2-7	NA	TGTGCCAGCTCACCGAAGGGCGGCTCCTACGAGCAGTACTTC	CASSPKGGSYEQYF
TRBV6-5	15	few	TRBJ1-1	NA	TGTGCCAGCCTTCCTATCGCCCTTATGAACACTGAAGCTTTCTTT	CASLPIALMNTEAFF
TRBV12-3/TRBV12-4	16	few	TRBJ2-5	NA	TGTGCCAGCAGTTTACGGTTAGGGGGGAGCCAAGAGACCCAGTACTTC	CASSLRLGGSQETQYF
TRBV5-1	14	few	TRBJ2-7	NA	TGCGCCAGCAGCTTGGCTCTGTCGGGGATCGAGCAGTACTTC	CASSLALSGIEQYF
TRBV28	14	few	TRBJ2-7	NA	TGTGCCAGCAGGAGCTCAGGGGATGGCTACGAGCAGTACTTC	CASRSSGDGYEQYF
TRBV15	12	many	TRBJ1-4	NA	TGTGCCACCAGCAGGGTAGGGGAAAAACTGTTTTTT	CATSRVGEKLFF
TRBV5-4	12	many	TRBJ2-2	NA	TGTGCCAGCAGTACGAACACCGGGGAGCTGTTTTTT	CASSTNTGELFF
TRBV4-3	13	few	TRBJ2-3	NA	TGCGCCAGCAGCCCAGGTCAAAGGGATACGCAGTATTTT	CASSPGQRDTQYF
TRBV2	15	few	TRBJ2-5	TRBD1	TGTGCCAGCAGTGTCCGACAGGGTTGGCAAGAGACCCAGTACTTC	CASSVRQGWQETQYF
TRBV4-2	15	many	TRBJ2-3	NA	TGTGCCAGCAGCCCCCTAGCAGAGCAAACAGATACGCAGTATTTT	CASSPLAEQTDTQYF
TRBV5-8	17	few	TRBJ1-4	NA	TGTGCCAGCAGCCGGGGGCAGGGGTCGGCAACTAATGAAAAACTGTTTTTT	CASSRGQGSATNEKLFF
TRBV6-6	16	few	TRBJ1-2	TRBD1	TGTGCCAGCAGTTACTCGAGACAGGGGAGGGATGGTGGCTACACCTTC	CASSYSRQGRDGGYTF
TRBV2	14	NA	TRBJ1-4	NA	TGTGCCAGCAGTGGCCGGGAGACTAATGAAAAACTGTTTTTT	CASSGRETNEKLFF
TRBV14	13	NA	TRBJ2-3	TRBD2	TGTGCCAGCAGCCCCGCGGGGGCAGATACGCAGTATTTT	CASSPAGADTQYF
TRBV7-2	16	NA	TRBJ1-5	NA	TGTGCCAGCAGCTTTTCGCAGAGCGCTAGCAATCAGCCCCAGCATTTT	CASSFSQSASNQPQHF
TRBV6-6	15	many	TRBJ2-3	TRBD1	TGTGCCAGCAGTTACAGGACAGGGATCACAGATACGCAGTATTTT	CASSYRTGITDTQYF
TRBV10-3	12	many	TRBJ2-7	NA	TGTGCCATCAGTGAGTTCTCCTACGAGCAGTACTTC	CAISEFSYEQYF
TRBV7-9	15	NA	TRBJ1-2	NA	TGTGCCAGCAGCTCCATCAGGGACGAGAACTATGGCTACACCTTC	CASSSIRDENYGYTF
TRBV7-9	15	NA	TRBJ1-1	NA	TGTGCCAGCAGCCCTCAAGCTGTTGGGGACCGAGAAGCTTTCTTT	CASSPQAVGDREAFF
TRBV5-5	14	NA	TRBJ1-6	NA	TGTGCCAGCAGCTTTCCCATATATAATTCACCCCTCCACTTT	CASSFPIYNSPLHF
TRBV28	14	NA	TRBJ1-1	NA	TGTGCCACGCTTGGCGGGGGAGGAGTCGCTGAAGCTTTCTTT	CATLGGGGVAEAFF
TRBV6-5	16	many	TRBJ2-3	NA	TGTGCCAGCAGTTACTCCCTAGCTCTAGGCACAGATACGCAGTATTTT	CASSYSLALGTDTQYF
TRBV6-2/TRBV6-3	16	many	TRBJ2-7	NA	TGTGCCAGCAGTTACGCCGCAGGGGCCGGACTGGGCGAGCAGTACTTC	CASSYAAGAGLGEQYF